The clone carrying this T cell receptor (beta chain) has only a few counts. The entry originates in a study of blood T cells in healthy people across ages. The second PCR ran roughly 7 to 12 cycles with a sample-barcoded 5' primer and J-beta primers. Via MiXCR, TCRdb re-called the 5' RACE reads, giving one row per CDR3 protein. Of about 640,000 distinct CDR3 sequences in the sample, 58% were seen once. The specimen was blood. This sequence originates from a man aged 55 to 70 in good health.

The CDR3 DNA reads TGTGCCATCACCTCCAGCTCGGGGGGGCAGTTCTTC. Translating gives CAITSSSGGQFF. The V call is TRBV10-3, the J call TRBJ2-1; 7 bases are shared with TRBD2. The germline V gene has CDR1 ENHRY and CDR2 SYGVKD. There are 12 residues in the CDR3. J was trimmed by 12 bases and V by 7 bases; bases with no gene match: 9.